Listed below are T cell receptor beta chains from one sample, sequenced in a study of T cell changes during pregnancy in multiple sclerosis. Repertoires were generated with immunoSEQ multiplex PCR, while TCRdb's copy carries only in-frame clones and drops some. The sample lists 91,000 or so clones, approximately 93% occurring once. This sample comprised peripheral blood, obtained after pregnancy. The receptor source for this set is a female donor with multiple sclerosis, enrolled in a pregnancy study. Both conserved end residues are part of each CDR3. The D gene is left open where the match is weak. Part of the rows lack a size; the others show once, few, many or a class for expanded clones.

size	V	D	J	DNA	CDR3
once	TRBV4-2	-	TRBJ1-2	TGTGCCAGCAGCCCAAACGAATACGGCGGGTATGGCTACACCTTC	CASSPNEYGGYGYTF
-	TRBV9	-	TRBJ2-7	TGTGCCAGCAGCTCAGGGGGGAGGCCCTACGAGCAGTACTTC	CASSSGGRPYEQYF
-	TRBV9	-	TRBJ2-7	TGTGCCAGCAGCGTAGAGGCGGGTTACGAGCAGTACTTC	CASSVEAGYEQYF
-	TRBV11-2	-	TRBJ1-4	TGTGCCAGCAGCTCCATCCCCGGGGGGTATGAAAAACTGTTTTTT	CASSSIPGGYEKLFF
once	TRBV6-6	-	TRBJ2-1	TGTGCCAGCAGTCTAGCAACTGGGCAGTTCTTC	CASSLATGQFF
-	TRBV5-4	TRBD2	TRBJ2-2	TGTGCCAGCAGCCAAGGGACTAGAGGCACCGGGGAGCTGTTTTTT	CASSQGTRGTGELFF
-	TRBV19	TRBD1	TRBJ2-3	TGTGCCAGTAGTAAAGGACAGGGGATTTCGACAGATACGCAGTATTTT	CASSKGQGISTDTQYF
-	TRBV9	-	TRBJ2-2	TGTGCCAGCAGCGTAGGAGGGAACGGGGAGCTGTTTTTT	CASSVGGNGELFF
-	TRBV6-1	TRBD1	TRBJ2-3	TGTGCCAGCAGGACAGGGGGCTATGGGGATACGCAGTATTTT	CASRTGGYGDTQYF
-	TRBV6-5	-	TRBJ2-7	TGTGCCAGCAGTTACTCCCTGGGTAGCGGTTACGAGCAGTACTTC	CASSYSLGSGYEQYF
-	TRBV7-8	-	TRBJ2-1	TGTGCCAGCAGCTTACAAGCTAGCGTAGGATACAATGAGCAGTTCTTC	CASSLQASVGYNEQFF
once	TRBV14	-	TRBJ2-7	TGTGCCAGCAGCCCCTTAAACAGGGCCTACGAGCAGTACTTC	CASSPLNRAYEQYF
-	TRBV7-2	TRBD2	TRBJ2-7	TGTGCCAGCAGCCTAGGGACTAGCGGACTCTACGAGCAGTACTTC	CASSLGTSGLYEQYF
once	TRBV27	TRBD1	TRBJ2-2	TGTGCCAGCAGTTCCCTGACCGTGACCCCGGACAGGGGGAAAATTGGGGAGCTGTTTTTT	CASSSLTVTPDRGKIGELFF
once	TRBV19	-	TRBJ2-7	TGTGCCAGTAGTATTCGTCGCGGACAGAGGGCCTACGAGCAGTACTTC	CASSIRRGQRAYEQYF
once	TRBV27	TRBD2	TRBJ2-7	TGTGCCAGCAGTCGCCCTAGCGGGAGGATCCTGGGCGAGCAGTACTTC	CASSRPSGRILGEQYF
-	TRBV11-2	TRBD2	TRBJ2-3	TGTGCCAGCAGCCATAGAGCGGGAGCCCTCCCTAGCACAGATACGCAGTATTTT	CASSHRAGALPSTDTQYF
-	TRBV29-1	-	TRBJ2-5	TGCAGCGTACAAGAGACGGGAGAGACCCAGTACTTC	CSVQETGETQYF
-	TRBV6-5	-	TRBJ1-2	TGTGCCAGCAGAGAGTTGCCGCAGGGTGGCTACACCTTC	CASRELPQGGYTF
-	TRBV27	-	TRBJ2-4	TGTGCCAGCAGCCCAGATATTAACAAAAACATTCAGTACTTC	CASSPDINKNIQYF
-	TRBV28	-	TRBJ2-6	TGTGCCAGCAGTTTAAGGGACATGAGGCTGGAGGGGGCCAACGTCCTGACTTTC	CASSLRDMRLEGANVLTF
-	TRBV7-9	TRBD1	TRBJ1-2	TGTGCCAGCAGCGCCTTGACAGGGGGCCTCGCTAACTATGGCTACACCTTC	CASSALTGGLANYGYTF
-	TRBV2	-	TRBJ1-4	TGTGCCAGCCTACAGGGACCGCGGGAAAAACTGTTTTTT	CASLQGPREKLFF
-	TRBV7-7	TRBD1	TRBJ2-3	TGTGCCAGCAGCTTAGGTCTCCCGGGACAGGATACGCAGTATTTT	CASSLGLPGQDTQYF
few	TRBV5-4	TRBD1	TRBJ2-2	TGTGCCAGCAGTTCTTGGCCACAGGGGAAGAACACCGGGGAGCTGTTTTTT	CASSSWPQGKNTGELFF
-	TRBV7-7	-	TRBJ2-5	TGTGCCAGCAGCTTAGGGTTGGGGCCGGAGACCCAGTACTTC	CASSLGLGPETQYF
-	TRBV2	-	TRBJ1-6	TGTGCCAGCTTAGACAGGAGAAACTTTAATTCACCCCTCCACTTT	CASLDRRNFNSPLHF
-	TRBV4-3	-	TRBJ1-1	TGCGCCAGCAGCCAAGGCCTAATGAACACTGAAGCTTTCTTT	CASSQGLMNTEAFF
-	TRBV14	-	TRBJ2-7	TGTGCCAGCAGCCAACACGACAACTACGAGCAGTACTTC	CASSQHDNYEQYF
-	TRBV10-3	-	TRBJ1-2	TGTGCCATCAGGGGGGGGTCCGGCAAAGAGAACTATGGCTACACCTTC	CAIRGGSGKENYGYTF
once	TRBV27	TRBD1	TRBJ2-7	TGTGCCAGCAGTATACGGGACAGAGCCTACGAGCAGTACTTC	CASSIRDRAYEQYF
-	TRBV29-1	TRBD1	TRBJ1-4	TGCAGCGTTGAAGTCGTACAGGGGGCCGGTGAAAAACTGTTTTTT	CSVEVVQGAGEKLFF
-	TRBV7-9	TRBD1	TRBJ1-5	TGTGCCAGCAGCCTAGGGACAGGGAGCAATCAGCCCCAGCATTTT	CASSLGTGSNQPQHF
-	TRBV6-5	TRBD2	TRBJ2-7	TGTGCCAGCAGTTGGAGGACTAGCGGGAGGGAGCGCGAGCAGTACTTC	CASSWRTSGREREQYF
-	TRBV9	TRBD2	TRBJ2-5	TGTGCCAGCAGCGTAGACGGGAGGCTCCAAGAGACCCAGTACTTC	CASSVDGRLQETQYF
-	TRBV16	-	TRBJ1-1	TGTGCCAGCAGCCAATCGGCGGGCGCCGTGAACACTGAAGCTTTCTTT	CASSQSAGAVNTEAFF
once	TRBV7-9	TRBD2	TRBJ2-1	TGTGCCACCCCGGGACTAGCGGGAGGGCCGATTTTCGATGAGCAGTTCTTC	CATPGLAGGPIFDEQFF
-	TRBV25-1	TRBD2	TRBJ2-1	TGTGCCAGCACCGCAAGCGGGAGCCCCTACAATGAGCAGTTCTTC	CASTASGSPYNEQFF
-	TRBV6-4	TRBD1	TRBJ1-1	TGTGCCAGCAGTGAGACAGGGGGTTCGTCTTCTGAAGCTTTCTTT	CASSETGGSSSEAFF
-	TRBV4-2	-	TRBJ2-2	TGTGCCAGCAGCCAAGTAAAAGGGGCGGGGACCGGGGAGCTGTTTTTT	CASSQVKGAGTGELFF
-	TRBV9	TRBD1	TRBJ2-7	TGTGCCAGCAGCGTAGTTGGGACAGGTGTCGACGAGCAGTACTTC	CASSVVGTGVDEQYF
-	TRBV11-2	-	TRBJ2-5	TGTGCCAGCAGCTTAGATCCCGGCCAAGAGACCCAGTACTTC	CASSLDPGQETQYF
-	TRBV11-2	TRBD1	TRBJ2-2	TGTGCCAGCAGCTTAGCGGACAGGGTATCCGGGGAGCTGTTTTTT	CASSLADRVSGELFF
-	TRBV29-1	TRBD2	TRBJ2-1	TGCAGCGTTGCGGTAGCGGGAGGCCCCATGGGTGAGCAGTTCTTC	CSVAVAGGPMGEQFF
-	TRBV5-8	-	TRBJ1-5	TGTGCCAGCAGCTTGGGGTCAGGGGTTGACAATCAGCCCCAGCATTTT	CASSLGSGVDNQPQHF
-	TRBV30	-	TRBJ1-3	TGTGCCTGGAGCCCGATCGGACAGACAGGCGGAAACACCATATATTTT	CAWSPIGQTGGNTIYF
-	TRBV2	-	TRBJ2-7	TGTGCCAGCAGTGAGGGGAACTCGGGGGAGCAGTACTTC	CASSEGNSGEQYF
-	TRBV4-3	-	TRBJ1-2	TGCGCCAGCAGCCAAGAGCTAGGGCAGGGAGGAGCTCGGTATGGCTACACCTTC	CASSQELGQGGARYGYTF
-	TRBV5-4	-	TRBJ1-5	TGTGCCAGCAGCCCTTGTCCCCGGCAGCCCCAGCATTTT	CASSPCPRQPQHF
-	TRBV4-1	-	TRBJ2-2	TGCGCCAGCAGGGTTTTTGGAGCGAACACCGGGGAGCTGTTTTTT	CASRVFGANTGELFF